This TCR beta chain was retrieved from a study of T-cell memory formation after mild COVID-19. The germline V gene encodes CDR1 SGDLS and CDR2 YYNGEE. CDR3 length: 17 residues. Trimming pared 1 base from V and 2 bases from J, leaving 17 bases between. A 5'RACE reaction primed in the constant segment made cDNA libraries of TCR alpha and TCR beta, and these carried sample barcodes and UMIs. From the 5' RACE reads, TCRdb called clonotypes with MiXCR, one entry per CDR3 protein. The data hold fewer than 450,000 distinct CDR3 sequences, with around a fifth observed a single time. The sequence was collected from an adult woman who had mild COVID-19 (a few samples of this study predate the infection). Cell type and time point are not known. The chain combines TRBV9 with TRBJ2-3; weak D call: TRBD2 (7 bases). Input material: PBMCs or a T cell subset sorted from them (not recorded which). The CDR3 is CASSVPGGGGTTDTQYF. CDR3 bases: TGTGCCAGCAGCGTACCGGGTGGGGGGGGCACCACAGATACGCAGTATTTT.